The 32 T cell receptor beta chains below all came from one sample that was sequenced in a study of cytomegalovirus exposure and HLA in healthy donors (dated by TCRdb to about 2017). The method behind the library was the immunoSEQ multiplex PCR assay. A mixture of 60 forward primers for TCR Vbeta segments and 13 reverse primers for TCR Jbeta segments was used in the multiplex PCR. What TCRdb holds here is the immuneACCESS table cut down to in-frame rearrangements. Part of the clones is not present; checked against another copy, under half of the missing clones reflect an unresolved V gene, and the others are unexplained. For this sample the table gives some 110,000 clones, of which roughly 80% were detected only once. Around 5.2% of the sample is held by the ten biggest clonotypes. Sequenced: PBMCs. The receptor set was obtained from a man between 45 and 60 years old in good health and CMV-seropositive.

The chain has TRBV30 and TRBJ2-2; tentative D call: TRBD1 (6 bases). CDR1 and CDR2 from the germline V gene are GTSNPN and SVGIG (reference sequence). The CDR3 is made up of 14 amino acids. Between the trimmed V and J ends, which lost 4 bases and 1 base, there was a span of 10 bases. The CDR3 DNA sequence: TGTGCCTGGAAACGCAGGGGGAACACCGGGGAGCTGTTTTTT. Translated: CAWKRRGNTGELFF. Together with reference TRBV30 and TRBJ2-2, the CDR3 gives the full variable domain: SQTIHQWPATLVQPVGSPLSLECTVEGTSNPNLYWYRQAAGRGLQLLFYSVGIGQISSEVPQNLSASRPQDRQFILSSKKLLLSDSGFYLCAWKRRGNTGELFFGEGSRLTVL.

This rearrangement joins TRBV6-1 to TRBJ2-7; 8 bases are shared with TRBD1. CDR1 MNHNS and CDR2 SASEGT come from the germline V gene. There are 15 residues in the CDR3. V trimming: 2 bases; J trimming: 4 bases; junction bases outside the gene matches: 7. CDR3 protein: CASSEQGRGQYEQYF. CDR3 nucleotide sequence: TGTGCCAGCAGTGAACAAGGCAGGGGGCAGTACGAGCAGTACTTC.

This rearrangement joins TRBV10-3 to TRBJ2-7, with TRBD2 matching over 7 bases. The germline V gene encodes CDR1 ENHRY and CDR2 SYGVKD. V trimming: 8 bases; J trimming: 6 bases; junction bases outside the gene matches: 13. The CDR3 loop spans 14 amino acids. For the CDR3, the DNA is TGTGCCATCTCCCCATGGGGCGGGGAGGGCGAGCAGTACTTC. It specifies CAISPWGGEGEQYF.

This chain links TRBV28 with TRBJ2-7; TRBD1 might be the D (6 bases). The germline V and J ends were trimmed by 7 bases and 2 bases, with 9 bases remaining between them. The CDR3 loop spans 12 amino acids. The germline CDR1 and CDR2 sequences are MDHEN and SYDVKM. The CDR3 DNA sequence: TGTGCCAGCATTGGACAGACCTACGAGCAGTACTTC. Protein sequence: CASIGQTYEQYF.

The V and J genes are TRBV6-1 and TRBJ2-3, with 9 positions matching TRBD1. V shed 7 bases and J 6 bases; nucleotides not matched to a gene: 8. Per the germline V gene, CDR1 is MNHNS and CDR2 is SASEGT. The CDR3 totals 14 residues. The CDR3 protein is CASKVQGAWDTQYF. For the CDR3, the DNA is TGTGCCAGCAAGGTACAGGGGGCGTGGGATACGCAGTATTTT.

In DNA form, the CDR3 reads TGTGCCAGCAGCTTTCGTGTCAGGGCGAATTCACCCCTCCACTTT. It is translated as CASSFRVRANSPLHF. The chain combines TRBV5-6 with TRBJ1-6; TRBD1 is a possible D gene (5 bases). The V end lost 2 bases, the J end lost 7 bases, and 13 bases lay between the germline ends. Germline V gene lookup returns CDR1 SGHDT and CDR2 YYEEEE. The CDR3 consists of 15 residues.

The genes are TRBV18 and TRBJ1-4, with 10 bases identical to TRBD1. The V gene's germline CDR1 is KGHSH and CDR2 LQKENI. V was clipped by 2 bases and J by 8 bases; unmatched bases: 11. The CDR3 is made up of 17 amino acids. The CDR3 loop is CASSPNDPGTGVEKLFF. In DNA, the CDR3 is TGTGCCAGCTCACCAAACGACCCCGGGACAGGGGTCGAAAAACTGTTTTTT.

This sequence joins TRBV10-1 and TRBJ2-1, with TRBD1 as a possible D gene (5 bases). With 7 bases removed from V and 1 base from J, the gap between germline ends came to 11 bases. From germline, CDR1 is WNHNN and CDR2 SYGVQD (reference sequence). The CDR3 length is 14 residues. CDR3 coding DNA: TGCGCCAGCACGGGCAGGGCTTCCTACAATGAGCAGTTCTTC. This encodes CASTGRASYNEQFF.

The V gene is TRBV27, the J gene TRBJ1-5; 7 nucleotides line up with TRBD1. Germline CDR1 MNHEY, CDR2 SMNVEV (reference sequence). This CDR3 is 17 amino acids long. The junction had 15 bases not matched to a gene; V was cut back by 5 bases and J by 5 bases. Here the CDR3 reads CASSHQYLQGPHQPQHF. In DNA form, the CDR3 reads TGTGCCAGCAGTCACCAATATTTACAGGGGCCACATCAGCCCCAGCATTTT.

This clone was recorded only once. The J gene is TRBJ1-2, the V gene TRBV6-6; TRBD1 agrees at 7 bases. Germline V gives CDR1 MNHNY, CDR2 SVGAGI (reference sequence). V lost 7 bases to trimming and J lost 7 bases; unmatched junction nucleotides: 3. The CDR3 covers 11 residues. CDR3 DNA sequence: TGTGCCAGCAATGAGGGGGCTGGCTACACCTTC. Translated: CASNEGAGYTF.

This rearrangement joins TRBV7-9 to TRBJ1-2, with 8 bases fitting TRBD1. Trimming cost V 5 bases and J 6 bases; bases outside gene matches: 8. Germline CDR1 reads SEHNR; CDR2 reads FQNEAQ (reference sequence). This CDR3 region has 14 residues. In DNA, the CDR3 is TGTGCCAGCAGCCTTATAACACAGGGGGATGGCTACACCTTC. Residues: CASSLITQGDGYTF.

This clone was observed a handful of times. CDR3 nucleotides: TGTGCCAGCAGCTTCGGGGCCCGTGGGGGCGGGAGTAGGAGAGAGACCCAGTACTTC. Encoded protein: CASSFGARGGGSRRETQYF. V gene TRBV7-8 combines with J gene TRBJ2-5, with D perhaps matching TRBD2 (7 bases). The V gene lost 3 bases and the J gene lost 4 bases, with 27 bases spanning the gap. The germline V gene encodes CDR1 SGHVS and CDR2 FQNEAQ. This CDR3 spans 19 amino acids.

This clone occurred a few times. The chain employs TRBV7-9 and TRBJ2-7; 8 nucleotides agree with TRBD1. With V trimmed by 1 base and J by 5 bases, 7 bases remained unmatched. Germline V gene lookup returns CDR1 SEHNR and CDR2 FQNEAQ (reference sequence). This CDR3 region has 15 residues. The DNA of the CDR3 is TGTGCCAGCAGCTTAGGCGGACAGGGTCTAAACGAGCAGTACTTC. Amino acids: CASSLGGQGLNEQYF.

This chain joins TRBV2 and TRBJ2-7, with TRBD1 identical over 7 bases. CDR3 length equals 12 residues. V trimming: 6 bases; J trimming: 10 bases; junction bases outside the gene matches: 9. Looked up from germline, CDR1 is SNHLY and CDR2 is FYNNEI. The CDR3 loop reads CASRQGPQFQYF. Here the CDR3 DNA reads TGTGCCAGCAGACAGGGGCCACAGTTCCAGTACTTC.

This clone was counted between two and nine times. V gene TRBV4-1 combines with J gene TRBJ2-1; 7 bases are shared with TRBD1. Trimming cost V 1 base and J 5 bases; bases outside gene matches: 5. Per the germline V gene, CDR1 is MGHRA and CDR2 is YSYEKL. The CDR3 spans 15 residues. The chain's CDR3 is CASSQGQGVNNEQFF. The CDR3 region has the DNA TGCGCCAGCAGCCAAGGGCAGGGGGTTAACAATGAGCAGTTCTTC.

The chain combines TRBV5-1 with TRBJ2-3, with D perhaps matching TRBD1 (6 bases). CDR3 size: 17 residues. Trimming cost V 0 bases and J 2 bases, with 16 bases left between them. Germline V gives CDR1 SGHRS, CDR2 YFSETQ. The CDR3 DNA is TGCGCCAGCAGCTTGGATCCGCCGGACAGTCACACAGATACGCAGTATTTT. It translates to CASSLDPPDSHTDTQYF.

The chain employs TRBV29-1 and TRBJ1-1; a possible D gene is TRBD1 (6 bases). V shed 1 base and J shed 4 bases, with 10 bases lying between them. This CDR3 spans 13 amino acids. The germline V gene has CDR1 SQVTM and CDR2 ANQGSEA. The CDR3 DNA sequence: TGCAGCGTTGAAGTAGGGACAAGCACTGAAGCTTTCTTT. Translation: CSVEVGTSTEAFF.

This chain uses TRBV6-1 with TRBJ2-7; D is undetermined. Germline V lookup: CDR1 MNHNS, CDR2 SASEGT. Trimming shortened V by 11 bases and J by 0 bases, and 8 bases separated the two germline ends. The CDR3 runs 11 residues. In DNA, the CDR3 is TGTGCCGGTAGTAGCTCCTACGAGCAGTACTTC. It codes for CAGSSSYEQYF.

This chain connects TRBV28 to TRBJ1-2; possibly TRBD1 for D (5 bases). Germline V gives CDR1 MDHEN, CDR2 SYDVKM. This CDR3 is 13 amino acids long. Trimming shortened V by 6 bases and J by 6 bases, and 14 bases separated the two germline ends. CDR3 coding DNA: TGTGCCAGCAGGGGGCCAAATTTCAATGGCTACACCTTC. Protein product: CASRGPNFNGYTF.

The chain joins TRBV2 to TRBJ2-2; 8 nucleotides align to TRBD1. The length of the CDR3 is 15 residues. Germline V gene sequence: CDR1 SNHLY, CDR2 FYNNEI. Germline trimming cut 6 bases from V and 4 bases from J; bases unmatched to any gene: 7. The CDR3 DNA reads TGTGCCAGCAGCCCCAGGGGGCTGTCCACCGGGGAGCTGTTTTTT. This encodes CASSPRGLSTGELFF.

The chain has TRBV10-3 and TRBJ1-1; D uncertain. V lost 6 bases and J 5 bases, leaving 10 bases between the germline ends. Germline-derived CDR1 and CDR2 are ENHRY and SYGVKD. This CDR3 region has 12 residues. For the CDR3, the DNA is TGTGCCATCAGGGAACGAGGAACTGAAGCTTTCTTT. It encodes CAIRERGTEAFF.

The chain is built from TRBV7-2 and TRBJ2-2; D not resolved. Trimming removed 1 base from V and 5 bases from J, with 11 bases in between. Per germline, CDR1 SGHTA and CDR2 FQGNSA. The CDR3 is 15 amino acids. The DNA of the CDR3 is TGTGCCAGCAGCTTAGTTCCCGTCCCTACCGGGGAGCTGTTTTTT. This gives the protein CASSLVPVPTGELFF.

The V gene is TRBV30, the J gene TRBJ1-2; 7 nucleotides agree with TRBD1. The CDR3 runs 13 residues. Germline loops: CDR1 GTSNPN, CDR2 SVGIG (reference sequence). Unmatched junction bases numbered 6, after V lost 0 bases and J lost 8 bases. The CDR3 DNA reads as TGTGCCTGGAGTGTAGACAGGGCTCGCGGCTACACCTTC. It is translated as CAWSVDRARGYTF.

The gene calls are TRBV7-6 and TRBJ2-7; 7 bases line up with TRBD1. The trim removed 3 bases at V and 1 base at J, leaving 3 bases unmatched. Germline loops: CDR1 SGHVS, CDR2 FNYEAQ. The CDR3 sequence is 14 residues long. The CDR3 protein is CASSFDRVSYEQYF. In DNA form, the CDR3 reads TGTGCCAGCAGCTTCGACAGGGTGTCCTACGAGCAGTACTTC.

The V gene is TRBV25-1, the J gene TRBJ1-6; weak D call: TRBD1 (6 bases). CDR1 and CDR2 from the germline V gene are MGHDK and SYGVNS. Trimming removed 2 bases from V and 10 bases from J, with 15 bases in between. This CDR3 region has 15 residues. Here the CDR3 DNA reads TGTGCCAGCAGTGAAGCCTGGGGGCAAAGATCACCCCTCCACTTT. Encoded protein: CASSEAWGQRSPLHF.

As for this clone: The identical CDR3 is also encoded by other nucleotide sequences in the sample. The CDR3 nucleotides read TGTGCCACCATAACAGGGGACTGGGCGGGACTTGAAGCTTTCTTT. Its protein product is CATITGDWAGLEAFF. V is TRBV10-3 and J is TRBJ1-1, with 7 bases matching TRBD1. CDR1 is ENHRY, CDR2 SYGVKD, per germline. The CDR3 is 15 amino acids. V trimming: 10 bases; J trimming: 7 bases; junction bases outside the gene matches: 18.

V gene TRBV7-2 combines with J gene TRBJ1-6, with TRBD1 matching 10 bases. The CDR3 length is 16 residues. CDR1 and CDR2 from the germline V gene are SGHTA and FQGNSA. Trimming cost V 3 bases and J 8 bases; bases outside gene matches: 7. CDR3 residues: CASSFPTGGKDSPLHF. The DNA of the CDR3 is TGTGCCAGCAGCTTCCCGACAGGGGGCAAGGATTCACCCCTCCACTTT.

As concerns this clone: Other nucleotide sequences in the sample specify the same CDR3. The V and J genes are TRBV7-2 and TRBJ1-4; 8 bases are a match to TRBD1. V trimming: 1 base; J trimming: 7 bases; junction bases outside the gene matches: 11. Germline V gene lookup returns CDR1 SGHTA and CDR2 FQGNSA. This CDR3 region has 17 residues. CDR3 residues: CASSLVGQGALSEKLFF. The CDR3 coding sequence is TGTGCCAGCAGCTTAGTAGGGCAGGGGGCACTATCTGAAAAACTGTTTTTT.

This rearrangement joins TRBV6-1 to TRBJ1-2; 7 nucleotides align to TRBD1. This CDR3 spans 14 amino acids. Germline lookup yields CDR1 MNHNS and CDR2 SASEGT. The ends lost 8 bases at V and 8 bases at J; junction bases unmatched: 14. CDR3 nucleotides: TGTGCCAGCCGGAACCCGACAGGGTGGTTGGGCTACACCTTC. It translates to CASRNPTGWLGYTF.

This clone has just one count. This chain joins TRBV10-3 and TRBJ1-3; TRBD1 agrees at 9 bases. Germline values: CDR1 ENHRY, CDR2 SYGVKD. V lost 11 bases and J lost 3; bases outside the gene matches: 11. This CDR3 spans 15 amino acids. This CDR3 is CASRPGTGRGNTIYF. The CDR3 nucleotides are TGTGCCTCCAGGCCCGGGACAGGGCGTGGAAACACCATATATTTT.

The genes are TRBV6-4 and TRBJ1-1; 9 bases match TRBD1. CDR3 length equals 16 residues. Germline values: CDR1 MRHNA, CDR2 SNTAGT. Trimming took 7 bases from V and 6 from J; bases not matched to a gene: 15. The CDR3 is CASNRPSGTGSPEAFF. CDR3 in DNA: TGTGCCAGCAACCGACCATCCGGGACAGGGTCCCCTGAAGCTTTCTTT.

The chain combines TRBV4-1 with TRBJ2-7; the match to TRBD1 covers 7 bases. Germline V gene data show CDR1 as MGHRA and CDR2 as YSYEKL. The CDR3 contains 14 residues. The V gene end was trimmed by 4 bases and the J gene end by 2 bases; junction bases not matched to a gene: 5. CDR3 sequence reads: CASSPRQGPYEQYF. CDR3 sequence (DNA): TGCGCCAGCAGCCCCCGACAGGGTCCCTACGAGCAGTACTTC.